These 21 T cell receptor beta chains came from one sample sequenced in a study of CD8 T cells in Susac syndrome. The RNA, roughly 0.45 to 1 ug, was put through reverse transcription using random hexamers. TCRdb recomputed calls from the immunoSEQ multiplex PCR reads with MiXCR, one row per CDR3 protein. Of around 180,000 distinct CDR3 sequences in the sample, around 95% were seen once. Sequenced material: CD4+ T cells from PBMCs. The receptors were sampled from a human donor with multiple sclerosis.

V is TRBV18 and J is TRBJ2-1, with D hard to call. CDR3 length: 13 amino acids. Trimming took 2 bases from V and 8 from J, leaving 10 bases between them. Germline CDR1 and CDR2: KGHSH and LQKENI. In DNA, the CDR3 is TGTGCCAGCTCACCATTTCACGGCGATGAGCAGTTCTTC. The encoded protein is CASSPFHGDEQFF. Full variable domain (rest looked up from reference TRBV18 and TRBJ2-1): NAGVMQNPRHLVRRRGQEARLRCSPMKGHSHVYWYRQLPEEGLKFMVYLQKENIIDESGMPKERFSAEFPKEGPSILRIQQVVRGDSAAYFCASSPFHGDEQFFGPGTRLTVL.

This rearrangement joins TRBV2 to TRBJ1-5, with D uncertain. Trimming removed 4 bases at V and 6 bases at J, with 4 bases between. Germline loops: CDR1 SNHLY, CDR2 FYNNEI. The CDR3 sequence is 11 residues long. The CDR3 loop reads CASSGGQPQHF. The CDR3 DNA follows: TGTGCCAGCAGTGGGGGTCAGCCCCAGCATTTT.

This sequence joins TRBV7-9 and TRBJ2-7; D not certain. The V gene lost 2 bases and the J gene lost 2 bases, with 10 bases spanning the gap. The CDR3 runs 14 residues. Germline CDR1 is SEHNR and CDR2 is FQNEAQ (reference sequence). CDR3 sequence: CASSLYDGAYEQYF. The CDR3 nucleotides read TGTGCCAGCAGCTTATACGATGGGGCCTACGAGCAGTACTTC.

V is TRBV7-2 and J is TRBJ1-6; D is undetermined. The CDR3 runs to 13 residues. Trimming shortened V by 1 base and J by 7 bases, and 5 bases separated the two germline ends. Germline V gene lookup returns CDR1 SGHTA and CDR2 FQGNSA. The DNA for the CDR3 is TGTGCCAGCAGCTTAGTTGGGAATTCACCCCTCCACTTT. Protein: CASSLVGNSPLHF.

V and J are TRBV28 and TRBJ2-3; 9 bases map to TRBD2. CDR1 and CDR2 from the germline V gene are MDHEN and SYDVKM. With 7 bases clipped from V and 6 bases from J, the junction kept 20 bases outside the gene matches. The CDR3 loop spans 18 amino acids. CDR3 sequence (DNA): TGTGCCAGCAACCCCTCCGTAAGGAGAAGACTAGCGGTCGATACGCAGTATTTT. Translation gives CASNPSVRRRLAVDTQYF.

The J gene is TRBJ1-6, the V gene TRBV7-9, with TRBD1 as a possible D gene (5 bases). V lost 5 bases and J lost 8, with 25 bases in between. Germline CDR1 and CDR2: SEHNR and FQNEAQ (reference sequence). This CDR3 has 18 residues. In nucleotides, the CDR3 is TGTGCCAGCAGCCAAAACCGAAAGGGGCTCAAATATGATTCACCCCTCCACTTT. Translating gives CASSQNRKGLKYDSPLHF.

V usage is TRBV20-1 and J usage is TRBJ1-5; the match to TRBD1 covers 8 bases. V trimming: 0 bases; J trimming: 1 base; junction bases outside the gene matches: 8. Germline CDR1 and CDR2: DFQATT and SNEGSKA (reference sequence). The length of the CDR3 is 17 residues. CDR3 residues: CSARDLTGVFSNQPQHF. The CDR3 bases are TGCAGTGCTAGAGATCTGACAGGGGTCTTCAGCAATCAGCCCCAGCATTTT.

The V call is TRBV6-6, the J call TRBJ1-1; D gene ambiguous. CDR1 and CDR2 from the germline V gene are MNHNY and SVGAGI (reference sequence). The CDR3 covers 15 residues. Trimming shortened V by 7 bases and J by 1 base, and 16 bases separated the two germline ends. CDR3 region: CASTPPPLRNTEAFF. The CDR3 DNA reads TGTGCCAGCACCCCTCCACCGCTCAGGAACACTGAAGCTTTCTTT.

The chain uses TRBV30 and TRBJ1-1, with a tentative D call TRBD1 (6 bases). The CDR3 length is 16 residues. CDR1 and CDR2 (germline): GTSNPN, SVGIG (reference sequence). V lost 0 bases, J lost 3 bases, and 17 bases lay in between. CDR3 in amino acids: CAWSVQGGAGDTEAFF. The CDR3, as DNA: TGTGCCTGGAGTGTACAGGGAGGGGCAGGGGACACTGAAGCTTTCTTT.

The V gene is TRBV3-1, the J gene TRBJ1-6; D ambiguous. V dropped 0 bases and J dropped 9 bases, with 6 bases sitting between them. Germline values: CDR1 LGHDT, CDR2 YNNKEL (reference sequence). The CDR3 has 13 residues. The CDR3 region is CASSQDWGSPLHF. CDR3 sequence (DNA): TGTGCCAGCAGCCAAGATTGGGGTTCACCCCTCCACTTT.

This chain uses TRBV5-1 with TRBJ2-1, with 10 bases aligning to TRBD2. V gave up 3 bases and J gave up 6 bases; unmatched junction bases: 6. CDR1 and CDR2 from the germline V gene are SGHRS and YFSETQ. This CDR3 is built from 15 residues. The CDR3 loop is CASSYLAGAPNEQFF. The CDR3 DNA follows: TGCGCCAGCAGCTACCTAGCGGGGGCCCCCAATGAGCAGTTCTTC.

This sequence joins TRBV7-2 and TRBJ1-1; 9 bases match TRBD1. V shed 5 bases, J shed 7 bases, and the junction held 5 bases outside the gene matches. Germline V gene lookup returns CDR1 SGHTA and CDR2 FQGNSA. The CDR3 sequence is 13 residues long. The CDR3: CASSLDRGFEAFF. In DNA, the CDR3 is TGTGCCAGCAGCCTGGACAGGGGCTTTGAAGCTTTCTTT.

V usage is TRBV29-1 and J usage is TRBJ2-5, with D possibly matching TRBD1 (5 bases). This CDR3 comprises 12 residues. Looked up from germline, CDR1 is SQVTM and CDR2 is ANQGSEA. The germline V and J ends were trimmed by 2 bases and 7 bases, with 11 bases remaining between them. The CDR3 DNA sequence: TGCAGCGTTGAAAGGCAGGGCGGGACCCAGTACTTC. This sequence encodes CSVERQGGTQYF.

The CDR3 nucleotides are TGCAGCGTGGATGGACCAAGGGAAGCTTTCTTT. This translates into CSVDGPREAFF. V and J are TRBV29-1 and TRBJ1-1; D gene ambiguous. There are 11 residues in the CDR3. Germline V gene sequence: CDR1 SQVTM, CDR2 ANQGSEA. V shed 6 bases and J shed 8 bases, with 13 bases lying between them.

The rearrangement joins TRBV5-4 to TRBJ1-2; maybe TRBD1 (5 bases). Germline CDR1 reads SGHNT; CDR2 reads YYREEE (reference sequence). There are 13 residues in the CDR3. Trimming took 4 bases from V and 6 from J, leaving 13 bases between them. This CDR3 reads CASSVPVGDGYTF. The DNA for the CDR3 is TGTGCCAGCAGCGTCCCCGTAGGGGATGGCTACACCTTC.

This clonotype appeared once. The CDR3 loop reads CASSGTPGRETQYF. In DNA, the CDR3 is TGTGCCAGCAGTGGGACCCCGGGGAGAGAGACCCAGTACTTC. The chain carries TRBV28 and TRBJ2-5; D is possibly TRBD1 or TRBD2 (5 bases each). The CDR3 runs to 14 residues. The V end was cut by 5 bases, the J end by 4 bases, with 14 bases between. Germline-derived CDR1 and CDR2 are MDHEN and SYDVKM.

The chain recombines TRBV23-1 with TRBJ1-4; D perhaps matches TRBD1 (5 bases). TRBV23-1 counts as an open reading frame of uncertain function. V was clipped by 6 bases and J by 8 bases, with 19 bases between them. This CDR3 spans 15 amino acids. The CDR3 DNA sequence: TGCGCCAGCAGCTCGGGGCTCCGGAATGCGGAAAAACTGTTTTTT. It specifies CASSSGLRNAEKLFF.

The V gene is TRBV5-1, the J gene TRBJ1-5; no clear D. In germline, CDR1 is SGHRS, CDR2 YFSETQ. V was cut by 0 bases and J by 1 base, with 23 bases left in between. This CDR3 region has 20 residues. This CDR3 is CASSLAPVPSKERSNQPQHF. The DNA of the CDR3 is TGCGCCAGCAGCTTGGCCCCCGTCCCGTCGAAAGAAAGGAGCAATCAGCCCCAGCATTTT.

The count of this clonotype is one. V gene TRBV7-2 combines with J gene TRBJ2-7; TRBD2 might be the D (5 bases). The CDR3 covers 14 residues. Germline values: CDR1 SGHTA, CDR2 FQGNSA. V lost 1 base, J lost 7 bases, and 14 bases lay in between. In nucleotides, the CDR3 is TGTGCCAGCAGCTTAGGGGTTTTCACGGGGGAGCAGTACTTC. The encoded protein is CASSLGVFTGEQYF.

V usage is TRBV5-1 and J usage is TRBJ1-1, with 9 bases matching TRBD1. CDR3 length: 17 amino acids. Germline CDR1 reads SGHRS; CDR2 reads YFSETQ. Germline trimming cut 0 bases from V and 4 bases from J; bases unmatched to any gene: 10. The CDR3 protein is CASSLAVTGGGSTEAFF. DNA for the CDR3: TGCGCCAGCAGCTTGGCGGTGACAGGGGGTGGTAGCACTGAAGCTTTCTTT.

CDR3 in DNA: TGTGCCAGCAGGGGATCCCGACGGAACTACGAGCAGTACTTC. Its translation is CASRGSRRNYEQYF. This chain connects TRBV6-5 to TRBJ2-7; no firm D call. The germline gives CDR1 MNHEY, CDR2 SVGAGI. Trimming took off 6 bases at V and 3 bases at J, with 15 bases between the two ends. The CDR3 covers 14 residues.